Listed below are T cell receptor beta chains from one sample, sequenced in a study of T-cell reconstitution after alpha-beta-depleted transplantation in children. Each CDR3 protein is one row after TCRdb ran MiXCR on the PCR reads. The sample yields more than 400,000 distinct CDR3 sequences, about 40% seen once. The input for sequencing was PBMCs, taken before TCRalphabeta/CD19-depleted stem cell transplant. These receptor sequences come from a girl under 10 years old with aplastic anemia, due to receive a stem cell transplant. Both conserved end residues are part of each CDR3. D genes are given only for firm matches. Only part of the rows carry a size: once, few, many, or a class if the clone is expanded.

>many|TRBV2|TRBD1|TRBJ2-1
TGTGCCAGCAGGGCCAGACAGGGGCCGTTCTTC
CASRARQGPFF
>few|TRBV20-1|TRBD1|TRBJ1-1
TGCAGTGCTAGTCATGGACAGGCCACTGAAGCTTTCTTT
CSASHGQATEAFF
>few|TRBV7-2|.|TRBJ2-2
TGTGCCAGCAGCTTAGAGAGAGCGAACACCGGGGAGCTGTTTTTT
CASSLERANTGELFF
>few|TRBV20-1|.|TRBJ2-1
TGCAGTGCTTCTAATGGCGCTCCTCCCTACAATGAGCAGTTCTTC
CSASNGAPPYNEQFF
>.|TRBV4-1|TRBD2|TRBJ2-1
TGCGCCAGCAGCCCGCAAGGACTAGCGGGAGCCGGGGATGAGCAGTTCTTC
CASSPQGLAGAGDEQFF
>.|TRBV20-1|.|TRBJ2-7
TGCAGTGCCCGAGAAGCAGCCTACGAGCAGTACTTC
CSAREAAYEQYF
>.|TRBV20-1|TRBD1|TRBJ1-5
TGCAGTGCTTTGGACAGGGCGGGCAATCAGCCCCAGCATTTT
CSALDRAGNQPQHF
>.|TRBV12-3/TRBV12-4|TRBD2|TRBJ2-1
TGTGCCAGCAGATCGGCTAGCGGGGCCTACAATGAGCAGTTCTTC
CASRSASGAYNEQFF
>.|TRBV19|.|TRBJ2-7
TGTGCCAGTCAATGGGGAGGCGAGCAGTACTTC
CASQWGGEQYF
>few|TRBV5-1|.|TRBJ1-1
TGCGCCAGTGGACCGTGGAACACTGAAGCTTTCTTT
CASGPWNTEAFF
>.|TRBV2|.|TRBJ2-1
TGTGCCTCGTATGGGGGCAATGAGCAGTTCTTC
CASYGGNEQFF
>.|TRBV29-1|.|TRBJ2-2
TGCAGCGTTTCCGGACGGCCGGGGCGCACCGGGGAGCTGTTTTTT
CSVSGRPGRTGELFF
>many|TRBV6-5|TRBD1|TRBJ2-5
TGTGCCAGCAGTTACTACGGGGACAGGGGGACCCAGTACTTC
CASSYYGDRGTQYF
>.|TRBV27|.|TRBJ2-7
TGTGCCAGCAGTTTGGTGCCAGACTACGAGCAGTACTTC
CASSLVPDYEQYF
>.|TRBV12-3/TRBV12-4|TRBD1|TRBJ2-7
TGTGCCAGCGCACGAGGGACAGGGGCCTACGAGCAGTACTTC
CASARGTGAYEQYF
>many|TRBV12-3/TRBV12-4|.|TRBJ1-5
TGTGCCAGCAGTTTATCGGGGGATTCGCGACAGCCCCAGCATTTT
CASSLSGDSRQPQHF